The rows below give T cell receptor beta chains drawn from one sample of a study of tumor-infiltrating lymphocytes in primary liver carcinoma. MiXCR, run by TCRdb on the multiplex PCR reads, gives a single entry per CDR3 protein. The sample carries approximately 92,000 distinct CDR3 sequences, 65% to 70% recorded once. Material: tumor-adjacent normal liver tissue. The receptors shown here come from a man aged 35-49 years with primary liver carcinoma and hepatitis B virus infection. CDR3s leave out the opening cysteine and the closing phenylalanine or tryptophan. The order of the fields is J gene, V gene, D gene, CDR3 protein. A D gene is named only where the DNA matches it firmly.

j_gene: TRBJ2-7
v_gene: TRBV11-2
d_gene: .
CDR3aa: ASSLSRCDNERY

j_gene: TRBJ2-1
v_gene: TRBV29-1
d_gene: TRBD1
CDR3aa: SVDWTGNEQF

j_gene: TRBJ2-5
v_gene: TRBV29-1
d_gene: .
CDR3aa: SAPDSGKTQY

j_gene: TRBJ2-5
v_gene: TRBV5-1
d_gene: .
CDR3aa: ASSPGTRAETQY

j_gene: TRBJ2-7
v_gene: TRBV11-2
d_gene: .
CDR3aa: ASSPRTSLWEQY

j_gene: TRBJ2-6
v_gene: TRBV10-3
d_gene: TRBD1
CDR3aa: AISRDRGLGANVLT

j_gene: TRBJ2-1
v_gene: TRBV7-9
d_gene: TRBD2
CDR3aa: ASSGGTSGRIGLRAPSSYNEQF

j_gene: TRBJ2-4
v_gene: TRBV6-5
d_gene: .
CDR3aa: ASSRRENKNIQY

j_gene: TRBJ2-1
v_gene: TRBV28
d_gene: .
CDR3aa: ASCHGDDYNEQF

j_gene: TRBJ2-7
v_gene: TRBV11-1
d_gene: .
CDR3aa: ASSLELGSYEQH

j_gene: TRBJ2-7
v_gene: TRBV4-1
d_gene: .
CDR3aa: ASSQDRGYGRY

j_gene: TRBJ2-1
v_gene: TRBV11-2
d_gene: .
CDR3aa: ASSLRWSSQF

j_gene: TRBJ2-6
v_gene: TRBV29-1
d_gene: .
CDR3aa: SVAVSSGANVLS

j_gene: TRBJ2-7
v_gene: TRBV6-6
d_gene: TRBD1
CDR3aa: ASSLPPGQGAGEQY